Listed below are T cell receptor beta chains from one sample, sequenced in a study of T-cell reconstitution after alpha-beta-depleted transplantation in children. Using its own MiXCR run on the PCR reads, TCRdb lists one record per CDR3 protein. The repertoire holds about 540,000 distinct CDR3 sequences, with around 16% as singletons. Sample: PBMCs from the stem cell graft donor, taken from the stem cell graft. The origin of the receptors is a human donor who donated a stem cell graft to a child with acute lymphoblastic leukemia. The CDR3 runs from the conserved cysteine through the conserved F or W. D genes are given only for firm matches. Not every row has a clone size; where given, it reads once, few, many or a size class.

V	J	size	D	length	CDR3	DNA
TRBV29-1	TRBJ1-2	few	-	10	CSVDRAGYTF	TGCAGCGTTGACAGGGCTGGCTACACCTTC
TRBV5-1	TRBJ1-2	few	-	16	CASSLDRAGANYGYTF	TGCGCCAGCAGCTTGGATCGGGCAGGGGCAAACTATGGCTACACCTTC
TRBV12-3/TRBV12-4	TRBJ2-2	few	-	18	CASIPWGWNALNTGELFF	TGTGCCAGCATACCCTGGGGTTGGAATGCGCTGAACACCGGGGAGCTGTTTTTT
TRBV9	TRBJ1-2	many	TRBD1	15	CASSAGTGIIYGYTF	TGTGCCAGCAGCGCCGGGACAGGGATTATCTATGGCTACACCTTC
TRBV18	TRBJ2-7	-	-	12	CASSETTYEQYF	TGTGCCAGCTCAGAAACAACCTACGAGCAGTACTTC
TRBV4-1	TRBJ2-1	few	-	18	CASSQDPYQGFMGNEQFF	TGCGCCAGCAGCCAAGATCCATACCAGGGGTTTATGGGCAATGAGCAGTTCTTC
TRBV10-1	TRBJ2-2	-	-	17	CASHDSFTGTNTGELFF	TGCGCCAGCCACGACAGTTTTACTGGGACTAACACCGGGGAGCTGTTTTTT
TRBV19	TRBJ1-1	few	TRBD1	14	CASSIWTGNTEAFF	TGTGCCAGTAGTATATGGACAGGGAACACTGAAGCTTTCTTT
TRBV20-1	TRBJ1-4	-	TRBD1	17	CSARALGGGQAREKLFF	TGCAGTGCTAGGGCCCTAGGGGGTGGACAGGCTCGGGAAAAACTGTTTTTT
TRBV20-1	TRBJ2-1	-	-	16	CSARDPRGDSYNEQFF	TGCAGTGCTAGGGATCCTCGGGGAGACTCCTACAATGAGCAGTTCTTC
TRBV5-1	TRBJ2-5	few	-	17	CASSGGPAGGYQETQYF	TGCGCCAGCAGCGGGGGCCCCGCGGGTGGTTACCAAGAGACCCAGTACTTC
TRBV12-3/TRBV12-4	TRBJ2-3	-	-	14	CASRMGLSTDTQYF	TGTGCCAGCAGAATGGGGCTTTCCACAGATACGCAGTATTTT
TRBV28	TRBJ2-1	-	TRBD2	16	CASSLRGLAGINEQFF	TGTGCCAGCAGTTTACGAGGACTAGCGGGGATTAATGAGCAGTTCTTC
TRBV10-3	TRBJ1-5	-	TRBD1	15	CAISGGQGANQPQHF	TGTGCCATCAGTGGTGGGCAGGGGGCGAATCAGCCCCAGCATTTT
TRBV5-6	TRBJ1-6	-	-	14	CASSDLSYNSPLHF	TGTGCCAGCAGCGACCTCTCCTATAATTCACCCCTCCACTTT
TRBV19	TRBJ2-1	few	-	13	CASSIAGWSEQFF	TGTGCCAGTAGTATAGCTGGTTGGAGTGAGCAGTTCTTC
TRBV7-6	TRBJ1-5	-	TRBD1	15	CASSPYRGRDQPQHF	TGTGCCAGCAGCCCATACAGGGGACGGGATCAGCCCCAGCATTTT
TRBV5-1	TRBJ2-1	few	TRBD2	20	CASSSDLGLARTSSYNEQFF	TGCGCCAGCAGCTCAGACCTAGGATTAGCGAGGACTAGCTCCTACAATGAGCAGTTCTTC
TRBV2	TRBJ2-2	-	-	16	CASRPRGLPNTGELFF	TGTGCCAGCAGACCCCGGGGGCTTCCGAACACCGGGGAGCTGTTTTTT
TRBV14	TRBJ2-7	-	-	14	CASSQDGRRLAQYF	TGTGCCAGCAGCCAAGACGGGCGGCGGTTAGCGCAGTACTTC
TRBV20-1	TRBJ1-1	-	-	12	CSAPREGTEAFF	TGCAGTGCTCCAAGGGAGGGCACTGAAGCTTTCTTT
TRBV9	TRBJ2-7	many	TRBD1	14	CASSPGQGWYEQYF	TGTGCCAGCAGCCCGGGACAGGGTTGGTACGAGCAGTACTTC
TRBV12-3/TRBV12-4	TRBJ1-2	-	-	14	CASKAGTFGYGYTF	TGTGCCAGCAAAGCAGGGACCTTTGGCTATGGCTACACCTTC
TRBV12-3/TRBV12-4	TRBJ1-4	few	-	13	CASSFLVGEKLFF	TGTGCCAGCAGTTTCCTAGTCGGTGAAAAACTGTTTTTT
TRBV5-1	TRBJ1-2	few	-	16	CASSLEGAGPGYGYTF	TGCGCCAGCAGCTTGGAGGGAGCCGGGCCGGGCTATGGCTACACCTTC
TRBV12-3/TRBV12-4	TRBJ2-1	-	-	12	CASSRKTNEQFF	TGTGCCAGCAGCAGGAAGACCAATGAGCAGTTCTTC
TRBV7-9	TRBJ2-5	few	TRBD1	16	CASTLAGDRGKETQYF	TGTGCCAGCACCCTCGCCGGGGACAGGGGGAAAGAGACCCAGTACTTC
TRBV2	TRBJ2-1	few	-	19	CASGGGAARDLLMNGEQFF	TGTGCCAGCGGGGGCGGGGCCGCCAGGGATTTGTTGATGAACGGTGAGCAGTTCTTC
TRBV7-2	TRBJ1-3	-	-	16	CASSPGMGRGGNTIYF	TGTGCCAGCAGCCCGGGAATGGGCAGGGGTGGAAACACCATATATTTT
TRBV12-3/TRBV12-4	TRBJ1-6	few	-	14	CASTPGQHNSPLHF	TGTGCCAGCACCCCAGGACAGCATAATTCACCCCTCCACTTT
TRBV29-1	TRBJ1-1	many	-	12	CSVVEGTTEAFF	TGCAGCGTTGTGGAGGGGACGACTGAAGCTTTCTTT
TRBV5-1	TRBJ1-1	many	-	15	CASSLQTGLGTEAFF	TGCGCCAGCAGCTTACAAACAGGCCTGGGCACTGAAGCTTTCTTT
TRBV5-1	TRBJ2-5	many	-	14	CASSLEIGGETQYF	TGCGCCAGCAGCTTGGAGATAGGCGGGGAGACCCAGTACTTC
TRBV6-6	TRBJ2-5	few	-	13	CASSPGGRETQYF	TGTGCCAGCAGTCCCGGGGGTCGAGAGACCCAGTACTTC
TRBV29-1	TRBJ1-1	few	TRBD1	13	CSVTGQGVAEAFF	TGCAGCGTCACGGGACAGGGAGTAGCTGAAGCTTTCTTT
TRBV5-1	TRBJ1-1	-	-	14	CARTRRGRDTEAFF	TGCGCCAGGACCAGGAGGGGGAGGGACACTGAAGCTTTCTTT
TRBV20-1	TRBJ1-2	few	-	12	CSANGENYGYTF	TGCAGTGCCAATGGGGAAAACTATGGCTACACCTTC
TRBV18	TRBJ1-2	-	-	17	CASSPLDQGSKNYGYTF	TGTGCCAGCTCACCACTTGATCAGGGGAGTAAAAACTATGGCTACACCTTC
TRBV20-1	TRBJ1-2	-	TRBD1	15	CCAREGTGGGSGYTF	TGCTGTGCTAGAGAAGGGACAGGGGGGGGATCCGGCTACACCTTC
TRBV7-8	TRBJ2-7	-	-	14	CASSPDRTGYEQYF	TGTGCCAGCAGCCCGGATAGGACGGGATACGAGCAGTACTTC
TRBV5-1	TRBJ2-3	few	-	16	CASSLVLTRGTDTQYF	TGCGCCAGCAGCTTGGTACTAACGAGGGGCACAGATACGCAGTATTTT
TRBV20-1	TRBJ2-3	-	-	14	CSAQTHWAPDTQYF	TGCAGTGCTCAAACCCACTGGGCCCCAGATACGCAGTATTTT